Listed below are T cell receptor beta chains from one sample, sequenced in a study of regulatory T cells in long-lasting Graves disease. TCRdb re-derived calls from the multiplex PCR reads in MiXCR, one entry per CDR3 protein. The sample yields a few hundred thousand distinct CDR3 sequences, around a quarter seen once. This specimen was peripheral blood mononuclear cells (PBMCs), taken when the disease was refractory, from a patient treated with antithyroid drugs. All receptors come from a female donor with Graves disease. Each CDR3 is given with its conserved first and last residue.

cdr3_aa,v_call
CSASRGGTKLSGELFF,TRBV20-1
CASRHRLRTGTNYGYTF,TRBV28
CASSSRGTGNTEAFF,TRBV5-1
CSAKGQWSEAFF,TRBV20-1
CASSIRRGNYGYTF,TRBV6-1
CACRPGQGAWPQHF,TRBV6-1
CASSLEYGGNYGYTF,TRBV27
CASSPSKLGELFF,TRBV7-8
CASSAGGQETQYF,TRBV2
CASSLAGGGSGQPQHF,TRBV5-1
CASSTGGRAFF,TRBV6-1
CASSLAGTENYGYTF,TRBV7-2
CSVGSSSGARGDEQYF,TRBV29-1
CASRGQGSYNEQFF,TRBV6-1
CASSKGLGSGYEQYF,TRBV11-2
CASSRSSNQPQHF,TRBV19
CASTRAGSSYEQYF,TRBV5-1
CASSLGPGYEQYF,TRBV12-3/TRBV12-4
CASRVSGTGYEQYF,TRBV28
CASRAGTGGNQPQHF,TRBV2
CASSLLKNRGQETQYF,TRBV28
CAGAPAGNQPQHF,TRBV30
CASSYRAPYEQYF,TRBV6-2/TRBV6-3
CAISEIVSLQETQYF,TRBV10-3
CSWARGVNEKLFF,TRBV20-1
CASSLSGGTNTEAFF,TRBV28
CASSLRTSGFYEQYF,TRBV5-1
CASSISGITGELFF,TRBV3-1
CASSARLAGINEQYF,TRBV7-2
CASSSPRVADTQYF,TRBV28
CASTHGTPSSNEQFF,TRBV12-3/TRBV12-4
CASSFGEGIGLNTEAFF,TRBV12-3/TRBV12-4
CASSQDLSSGRKEQYF,TRBV3-1